This T cell receptor beta chain originates from a study of cytotoxic CD8 clonotypes in ibrutinib-treated CLL. Method: immunoSEQ multiplex PCR; TCRdb's copy keeps in-frame clones and lacks some. The sample lists about 74,000 clones, more than 70% seen once, with 6% to 9% in the top ten. The V gene lost 4 bases and the J gene lost 6 bases, with 8 bases spanning the gap. Per germline, CDR1 SGHDT and CDR2 YYEEEE. The length of the CDR3 is 12 residues. The sequencing here drew on PBMCs, taken at disease progression, from a patient treated with ibrutinib. This TCR derives from a human donor with chronic lymphocytic leukemia. The J gene is TRBJ1-5, the V gene TRBV5-6, with D hard to call. CDR3 sequence (DNA): TGTGCCAGCAGCAACCGGGCTCAGCCCCAGCATTTT. Translation: CASSNRAQPQHF. The entire variable domain, with the rest obtained from reference TRBV5-6 and TRBJ1-5, is as follows: DAGVTQSPTHLIKTRGQQVTLRCSPKSGHDTVSWYQQALGQGPQFIFQYYEEEERQRGNFPDRFSGHQFPNYSSELNVNALLLGDSALYLCASSNRAQPQHFGDGTRLSIL.